This is a list of T cell receptor beta chains from one sample in a study of cytomegalovirus exposure and HLA in healthy donors. Generated by immunoSEQ multiplex PCR, the TCRdb table keeps only in-frame clones and is missing some. The sample shows some 100,000 clones, roughly 74% of them seen only once. Input material: PBMCs. These receptors were obtained from a woman aged 70-85 years in good health and CMV-seropositive. CDR3s include the opening cysteine and the closing phenylalanine or tryptophan. D genes are given only for firm matches. Only some rows state a clone size, as once, few, many or a class for expanded clones.

TRBV23-1	few	NA	16	TRBJ2-7	CASSQSPDRGSYEQYF	TGCGCCAGCAGTCAATCTCCGGACAGAGGATCCTACGAGCAGTACTTC
TRBV19	NA	TRBD1	16	TRBJ2-7	CASSTRQGLGYYEQYF	TGTGCCAGTAGTACCAGACAGGGATTGGGATACTACGAGCAGTACTTC
TRBV6-4	NA	TRBD1	14	TRBJ1-5	CASQGQGLFQPQHF	TGTGCCAGCCAGGGACAGGGGCTATTTCAGCCCCAGCATTTT
TRBV5-4	NA	TRBD1	16	TRBJ2-3	CASSPGQGVWTDTQYF	TGTGCCAGCAGCCCCGGACAGGGGGTTTGGACAGATACGCAGTATTTT
TRBV11-2	few	NA	19	TRBJ2-3	CASSLVGETSRAFTDTQYF	TGTGCCAGCAGCTTAGTGGGTGAGACTAGTCGGGCGTTCACAGATACGCAGTATTTT
TRBV15	NA	NA	13	TRBJ2-1	CATKSPGYNEQFF	TGTGCCACCAAGAGCCCTGGTTACAATGAGCAGTTCTTC
TRBV5-6	NA	TRBD1	14	TRBJ2-7	CASSLGQRSYEQYF	TGTGCCAGCAGCCTGGGACAGCGCTCCTACGAGCAGTACTTC
TRBV10-3	NA	NA	13	TRBJ2-4	CAILSMTENIQYF	TGTGCCATTCTGTCAATGACAGAAAACATTCAGTACTTC
TRBV29-1	NA	TRBD1	14	TRBJ1-4	CSAHAGQPKEKLFF	TGCAGCGCCCATGCGGGACAGCCCAAAGAAAAACTGTTTTTT
TRBV6-1	NA	NA	14	TRBJ2-7	CASSEEWAPDEQYF	TGTGCCAGCAGTGAAGAGTGGGCTCCCGACGAGCAGTACTTC
TRBV10-3	NA	NA	16	TRBJ1-5	CAISETLKSGNQPQHF	TGTGCCATCAGCGAAACCTTAAAATCGGGAAATCAGCCCCAGCATTTT
TRBV6-5	NA	TRBD2	15	TRBJ2-7	CASRRGWEGSYEQYF	TGTGCCAGCAGGCGTGGGTGGGAGGGATCCTACGAGCAGTACTTC
TRBV6-6	NA	NA	15	TRBJ1-2	CASSSRTAFDYGYTF	TGTGCCAGCAGTTCGCGGACAGCCTTCGACTATGGCTACACCTTC
TRBV6-1	NA	NA	13	TRBJ2-3	CASTREFTDTQYF	TGTGCCAGCACGAGGGAGTTCACAGATACGCAGTATTTT
TRBV4-3	many	NA	13	TRBJ1-1	CASSKQLNTEAFF	TGCGCCAGCAGCAAACAGTTGAACACTGAAGCTTTCTTT
TRBV4-1	NA	NA	16	TRBJ1-1	CASSTNPGATNTEAFF	TGCGCCAGCAGCACTAACCCAGGGGCGACGAACACTGAAGCTTTCTTT
TRBV6-5	NA	TRBD1	12	TRBJ1-2	CASRTGSFGYTF	TGTGCCAGCCGGACAGGGTCTTTTGGCTACACCTTC
TRBV7-8	NA	NA	14	TRBJ2-5	CASRGTGSQETQYF	TGTGCCAGCAGGGGAACAGGGAGTCAAGAGACCCAGTACTTC
TRBV27	NA	TRBD2	16	TRBJ2-5	CASSLLVLADQETQYF	TGTGCCAGCAGTTTATTAGTACTAGCGGACCAAGAGACCCAGTACTTC
TRBV28	few	NA	15	TRBJ2-7	CASSGGGSASYEQYF	TGTGCCAGCAGCGGCGGAGGGAGCGCTTCCTACGAGCAGTACTTC
TRBV7-3	NA	NA	14	TRBJ1-1	CASSDQGFFSEAFF	TGTGCCAGCAGCGATCAGGGTTTCTTCAGTGAAGCTTTCTTT
TRBV4-3	NA	NA	20	TRBJ2-1	CASSQSSGRRGGGYYNEQFF	TGCGCCAGCAGCCAATCTTCAGGGAGGAGGGGGGGCGGCTACTACAATGAGCAGTTCTTC
TRBV28	few	NA	15	TRBJ2-2	CASSSTSPNTGELFF	TGTGCCAGCAGCTCGACTAGTCCGAACACCGGGGAGCTGTTTTTT
TRBV7-9	NA	TRBD1	15	TRBJ1-5	CASSRASGGNQPQHF	TGTGCCAGCAGCCGAGCGTCAGGGGGTAATCAGCCCCAGCATTTT
TRBV11-2	NA	NA	12	TRBJ2-5	CASSLQGQTQYF	TGTGCCAGCAGCTTACAGGGGCAGACCCAGTACTTC
TRBV29-1	NA	NA	12	TRBJ1-2	CSVNTANYGYTF	TGCAGCGTTAACACAGCTAACTATGGCTACACCTTC
TRBV9	NA	TRBD2	17	TRBJ2-7	CASSVATGGLPDYEQYF	TGTGCCAGCAGCGTAGCTACGGGGGGACTACCAGACTACGAGCAGTACTTC
TRBV2	NA	NA	15	TRBJ2-7	CASSDLRDLTYEQYF	TGTGCCAGCAGCGACCTCAGGGATTTAACCTACGAGCAGTACTTC
TRBV7-6	NA	NA	16	TRBJ1-5	CASSLRPAGSNQPQHF	TGTGCCAGCAGCTTAAGACCCGCGGGGAGCAATCAGCCCCAGCATTTT
TRBV6-1	NA	NA	13	TRBJ1-1	CASLTGTNTEAFF	TGTGCCAGCCTGACAGGTACGAACACTGAAGCTTTCTTT
TRBV4-3	NA	TRBD1	17	TRBJ1-1	CASSQAPGGAGNTEAFF	TGCGCCAGCAGCCAAGCCCCAGGGGGCGCGGGGAACACTGAAGCTTTCTTT
TRBV5-1	NA	NA	16	TRBJ1-6	CASSLGSGTQSSPLHF	TGCGCCAGCAGCTTGGGTTCCGGGACACAGAGCTCACCCCTCCACTTT
TRBV5-5	NA	NA	12	TRBJ2-7	CASSGSSYEQYF	TGTGCCAGCAGCGGGAGCTCCTACGAGCAGTACTTC
TRBV28	NA	NA	15	TRBJ1-2	CASSSHGTAGYGYTF	TGTGCCAGCAGTTCACACGGAACGGCAGGTTATGGCTACACCTTC
TRBV27	NA	TRBD1	16	TRBJ2-7	CASSLHRGIYSYEQYF	TGTGCCAGCAGTTTACACAGGGGGATCTACTCCTACGAGCAGTACTTC
TRBV6-5	few	NA	13	TRBJ1-2	CASSPDRNYGYTF	TGTGCCAGCAGTCCGGACAGAAACTATGGCTACACCTTC
TRBV9	NA	NA	15	TRBJ2-1	CASSVEEVSYNEQFF	TGTGCCAGCAGCGTAGAGGAGGTCTCCTACAATGAGCAGTTCTTC
TRBV7-2	NA	TRBD2	16	TRBJ2-5	CASSLVAGGTQETQYF	TGTGCCAGCAGCTTAGTTGCGGGGGGGACTCAAGAGACCCAGTACTTC
TRBV5-1	NA	NA	13	TRBJ2-7	CASSKQTSYEQYF	TGCGCCAGCAGCAAGCAGACTAGTTACGAGCAGTACTTC
TRBV4-1	NA	NA	16	TRBJ2-1	CASSQDERGSYNEQFF	TGCGCCAGCAGCCAAGATGAGAGGGGGTCCTACAATGAGCAGTTCTTC
TRBV28	NA	NA	15	TRBJ2-5	CASSPWGVAIETQYF	TGTGCCAGCAGTCCCTGGGGGGTAGCGATAGAGACCCAGTACTTC
TRBV11-2	few	NA	17	TRBJ2-2	CASSLPSGWTAGGELFF	TGTGCCAGCAGCTTACCTTCGGGGTGGACCGCTGGCGGGGAGCTGTTTTTT
TRBV2	NA	NA	15	TRBJ2-4	CASSLRGEGKNIQYF	TGTGCCAGCAGCCTCAGGGGGGAAGGCAAAAACATTCAGTACTTC
TRBV7-9	NA	NA	13	TRBJ2-3	CASNGQITDTQYF	TGTGCCAGCAATGGACAGATCACAGATACGCAGTATTTT
TRBV28	NA	TRBD1	15	TRBJ2-7	CASSLGDSSSYEQYF	TGTGCCAGCAGTTTAGGGGACAGCTCCTCCTACGAGCAGTACTTC
TRBV6-5	NA	NA	13	TRBJ1-6	CASSYAGVSPLHF	TGTGCCAGCAGTTATGCAGGGGTTTCACCCCTCCACTTT
TRBV7-2	NA	NA	13	TRBJ2-5	CASSVAWQETQYF	TGTGCCAGCAGCGTCGCGTGGCAAGAGACCCAGTACTTC
TRBV7-9	NA	NA	16	TRBJ1-5	CASRQTGLGGKQPQHF	TGTGCCAGCAGGCAAACAGGGCTGGGGGGGAAGCAGCCCCAGCATTTT
TRBV6-5	NA	NA	16	TRBJ2-2	CASSYRPFGGTGELFF	TGTGCCAGTAGTTACCGTCCCTTCGGCGGCACCGGGGAGCTGTTTTTT
TRBV27	NA	NA	15	TRBJ2-7	CASSLKGGVSAEQYF	TGTGCCAGCAGTTTAAAGGGGGGGGTTTCAGCCGAGCAGTACTTC
TRBV13	NA	TRBD2	16	TRBJ2-7	CASSLGGAGVSYEQYF	TGTGCCAGCAGCCTGGGAGGTGCGGGGGTCTCCTACGAGCAGTACTTC
TRBV18	NA	NA	14	TRBJ1-1	CASSPGGGDTEAFF	TGTGCCAGCTCACCAGGGGGGGGAGACACTGAAGCTTTCTTT
TRBV11-2	NA	TRBD1	15	TRBJ1-1	CASSARDRGKDEAFF	TGTGCCAGCAGCGCCCGGGACAGGGGGAAGGATGAAGCTTTCTTT
TRBV18	NA	NA	13	TRBJ1-1	CASSLQGSTEAFF	TGTGCCAGCTCATTACAGGGTTCCACTGAAGCTTTCTTT
TRBV7-9	NA	TRBD1	17	TRBJ2-5	CSSSPKTGTSLGETQYF	TGTTCCAGCAGCCCGAAGACAGGGACCTCTCTGGGAGAGACCCAGTACTTC
TRBV7-3	NA	TRBD1	15	TRBJ1-1	CASSLGDSKYGEAFF	TGTGCCAGCAGCTTAGGGGACAGCAAGTACGGTGAAGCTTTCTTT
TRBV7-3	NA	TRBD1	17	TRBJ2-2	CASSAYRGLSNTGELFF	TGTGCCAGCAGCGCCTACAGGGGGCTTTCGAACACCGGGGAGCTGTTTTTT